The entry below describes one TCR beta chain. CDR1 SNHLY and CDR2 FYNNEI come from the germline V gene. There are 18 residues in the CDR3. Trimming removed 4 bases at V and 0 bases at J, with 16 bases between. Original data processing: Counts of nucleated cells, estimated from reference gene primer amplification, were obtained. Here immunoSEQ multiplex PCR was the method, and the copy in TCRdb shows in-frame clones only, minus some. V and J calls and clone size are given by that table; D and trimming were obtained from the DNA. In the table there are over 120,000 clones, approximately 91% of which are singletons. The source of the sample is a study of blood T cell repertoires in COVID-19. Study at large: T cells, B-cell-depleted T cells, or PBMCs supplied cDNA or gDNA.

The specimen sequenced was peripheral blood. This clonotype was obtained from an older man with acute or convalescent COVID-19. The rearrangement links TRBV2 to TRBJ1-6; D possibly corresponds to TRBD1 (5 bases). The CDR3 loop reads CASSASGTGSSYNSPLHF. CDR3 DNA: TGTGCCAGCAGTGCCTCCGGGACTGGGAGCTCCTATAATTCACCCCTCCACTTT.